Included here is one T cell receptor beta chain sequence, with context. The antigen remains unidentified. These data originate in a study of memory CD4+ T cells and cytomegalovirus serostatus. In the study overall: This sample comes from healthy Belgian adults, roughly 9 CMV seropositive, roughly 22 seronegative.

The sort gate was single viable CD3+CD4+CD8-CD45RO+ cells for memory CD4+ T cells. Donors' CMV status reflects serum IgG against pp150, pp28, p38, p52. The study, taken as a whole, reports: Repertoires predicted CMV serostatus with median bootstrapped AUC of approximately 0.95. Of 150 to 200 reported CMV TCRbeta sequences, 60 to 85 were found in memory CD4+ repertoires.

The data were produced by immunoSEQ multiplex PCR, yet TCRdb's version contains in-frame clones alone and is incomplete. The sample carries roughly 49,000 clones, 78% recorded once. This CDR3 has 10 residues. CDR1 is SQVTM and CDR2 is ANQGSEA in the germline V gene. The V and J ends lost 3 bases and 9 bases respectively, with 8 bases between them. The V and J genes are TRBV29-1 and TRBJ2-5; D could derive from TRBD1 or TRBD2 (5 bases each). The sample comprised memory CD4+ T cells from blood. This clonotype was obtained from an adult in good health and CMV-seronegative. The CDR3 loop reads CSVDWGPQYF. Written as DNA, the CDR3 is TGCAGCGTTGATTGGGGACCCCAGTACTTC.